This T cell receptor beta chain came from a study of cytomegalovirus exposure and HLA in healthy donors. Findings of the study overall: It was reportedly the case that the classifier diagnosed cytomegalovirus status with high specificity and sensitivity. Available immune exposure information covered CMV serostatus only. Further analysis, carried out later, found HLA-associated TCR beta chains more clonally expanded than equally common other chains.

PCR primers comprised 60 Vbeta and 13 Jbeta primers. Profiling relied on immunoSEQ multiplex PCR, and the TCRdb table lists in-frame clones only, not all of them. This sample carries around 280,000 clones, 70% to 90% of them seen once, and the ten largest clones take roughly 2%. The CDR3 length is 15 residues. CDR1 is LNHDA, CDR2 SQIVND, per germline (reference sequence). V shed 6 bases, J shed 2 bases, and the junction held 8 bases outside the gene matches. To note about this clone: What it binds is not known.

This clonotype was obtained from a woman between 18 and 30 years old in good health and CMV-seronegative. The V call is TRBV19, the J call TRBJ1-1; 8 bases line up with TRBD1. The material sequenced was PBMCs. CDR3 in DNA: TGTGCCAGTAGCCCACTAGACAGGGGAAACACTGAAGCTTTCTTT. Its protein product is CASSPLDRGNTEAFF.